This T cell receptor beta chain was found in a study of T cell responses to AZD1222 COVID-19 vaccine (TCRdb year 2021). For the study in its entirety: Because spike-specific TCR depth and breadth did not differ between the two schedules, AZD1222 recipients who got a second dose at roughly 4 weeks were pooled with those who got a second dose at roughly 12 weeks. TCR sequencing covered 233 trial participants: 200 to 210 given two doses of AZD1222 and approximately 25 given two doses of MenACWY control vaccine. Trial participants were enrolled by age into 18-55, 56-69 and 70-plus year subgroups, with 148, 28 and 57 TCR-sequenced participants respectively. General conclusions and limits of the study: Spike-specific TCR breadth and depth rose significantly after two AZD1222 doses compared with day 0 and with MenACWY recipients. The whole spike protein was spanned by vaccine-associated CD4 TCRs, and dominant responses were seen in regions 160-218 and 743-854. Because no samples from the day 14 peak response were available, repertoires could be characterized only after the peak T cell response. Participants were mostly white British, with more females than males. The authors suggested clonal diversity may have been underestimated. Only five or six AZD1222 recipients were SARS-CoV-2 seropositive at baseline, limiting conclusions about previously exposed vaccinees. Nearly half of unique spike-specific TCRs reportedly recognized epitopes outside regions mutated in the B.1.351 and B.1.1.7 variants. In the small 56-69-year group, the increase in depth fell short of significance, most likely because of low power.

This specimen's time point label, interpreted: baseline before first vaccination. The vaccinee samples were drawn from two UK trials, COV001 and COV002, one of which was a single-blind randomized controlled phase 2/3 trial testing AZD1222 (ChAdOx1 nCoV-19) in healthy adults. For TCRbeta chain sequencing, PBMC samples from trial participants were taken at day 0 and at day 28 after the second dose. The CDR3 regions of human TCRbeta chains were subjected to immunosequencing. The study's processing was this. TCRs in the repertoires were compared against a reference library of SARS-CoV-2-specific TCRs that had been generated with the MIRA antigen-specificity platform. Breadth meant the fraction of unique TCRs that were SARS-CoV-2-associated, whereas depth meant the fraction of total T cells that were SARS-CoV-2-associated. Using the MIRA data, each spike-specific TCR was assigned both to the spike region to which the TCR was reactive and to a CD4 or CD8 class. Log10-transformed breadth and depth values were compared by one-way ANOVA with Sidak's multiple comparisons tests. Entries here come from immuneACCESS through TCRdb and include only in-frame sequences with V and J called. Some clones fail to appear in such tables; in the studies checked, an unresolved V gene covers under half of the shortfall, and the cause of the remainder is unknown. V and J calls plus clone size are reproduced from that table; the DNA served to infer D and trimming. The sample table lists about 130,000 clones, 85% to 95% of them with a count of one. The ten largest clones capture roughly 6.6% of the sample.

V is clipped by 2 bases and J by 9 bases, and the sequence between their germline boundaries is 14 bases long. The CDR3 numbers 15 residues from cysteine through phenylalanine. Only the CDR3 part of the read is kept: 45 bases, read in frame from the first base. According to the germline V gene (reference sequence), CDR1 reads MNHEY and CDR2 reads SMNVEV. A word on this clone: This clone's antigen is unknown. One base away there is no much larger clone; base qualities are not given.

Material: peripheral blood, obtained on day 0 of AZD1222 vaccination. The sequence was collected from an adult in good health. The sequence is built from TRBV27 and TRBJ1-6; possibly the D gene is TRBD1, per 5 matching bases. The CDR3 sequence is CASSLSSGVSSPLHF. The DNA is TGTGCCAGCAGTTTAAGTTCGGGGGTTAGTTCACCCCTCCACTTT.